This T cell receptor (beta chain) was sequenced during a study of shared clonotypes between healthy human individuals. Study background: Ranging from 18 to 49 in age, donors were two women and a few men. Findings of the study overall: Deeper or shallower sequencing was expected to change how clonotypes are shared among donors. Clonotypes which were not shared had lower generation probabilities than clonotypes that all four donors shared. A handful of donors held 4.5% to 5% of naive CD4 clonotypes in common.

Germline trimming cut 6 bases from V and 5 bases from J; bases unmatched to any gene: 5. The CDR3 spans 16 residues. In germline, CDR1 is KGHSH, CDR2 LQKENI. As concerns this clone: The antigen is undetermined.

The data were produced by immunoSEQ multiplex PCR, yet TCRdb's version contains in-frame clones alone and is incomplete. Of around 700,000 clones in the sample, about two thirds are singletons; the top ten hold 1.8%. The source is a woman in her 30s in good health. Material for sequencing was memory CD4+ T cells sorted from blood. Documented subset: CD45RA-negative fraction. The V call is TRBV18, the J call TRBJ2-2; 14 positions match TRBD2. The CDR3 here is CASSSGLAGVTGELFF. The DNA for the CDR3 is TGTGCCAGCTCTTCGGGACTAGCGGGAGTTACCGGGGAGCTGTTTTTT. The entire variable domain, with the rest obtained from reference TRBV18 and TRBJ2-2, is as follows: NAGVMQNPRHLVRRRGQEARLRCSPMKGHSHVYWYRQLPEEGLKFMVYLQKENIIDESGMPKERFSAEFPKEGPSILRIQQVVRGDSAAYFCASSSGLAGVTGELFFGEGSRLTVL.